This TCR beta chain was sequenced for a study of T cells in Graves' hyperthyroidism and ophthalmopathy. Using RNA transcripts as the source, TCR beta CDR3 regions were amplified. The HTBI primer set served for first-round RT-PCR of the TCR CDR3. TCRdb reanalysed the multiplex PCR reads using MiXCR and keeps one entry per CDR3 protein. The sample contains under 250,000 distinct CDR3 sequences, about 24% of which appear only once. V lost 5 bases and J lost 2; bases outside the gene matches: 12. The CDR3 spans 18 residues. In germline, CDR1 is MRHNA, CDR2 SNTAGT. Overall study results and limits: Most thyroid clonotypes that were expanded above 0.001 also turned up in blood.

This clonotype was counted many times. No antigen is known for it. This rearrangement joins TRBV6-4 to TRBJ1-5; 10 bases agree with TRBD1. The sequence was obtained from a woman in her thirties or forties with Graves' ophthalmopathy. The sample consisted of blood. The CDR3 loop is CASSTGTGVWLGNQPQHF. CDR3 bases: TGTGCCAGCAGTACTGGGACAGGGGTTTGGTTAGGCAATCAGCCCCAGCATTTT.